The 29 T cell receptor beta chains below come from one sample, sequenced in a study of OX40 agonist ivuxolimab in advanced cancers. Some clones are missing from TCRdb's copy, which holds only in-frame ones; the method was immunoSEQ multiplex PCR. Among about 91,000 clones listed, roughly 80% were seen once. The material was CD4+ or CD8+ T cells sorted from blood, obtained in a trial of the OX40 agonist ivuxolimab. Every receptor here comes from an adult with an advanced solid tumor such as melanoma, head and neck, liver or kidney cancer.

This chain links TRBV5-6 with TRBJ1-6, with a weak D call TRBD1 (5 bases). Looked up from germline, CDR1 is SGHDT and CDR2 is YYEEEE. Deletions cut 0 bases from V and 5 bases from J, with 21 bases between. This CDR3 is built from 19 residues. The CDR3 here is CASSLAWGRDSGNNSPLHF. CDR3 DNA sequence: TGTGCCAGCAGCTTGGCGTGGGGTCGGGACTCCGGGAATAATTCACCCCTCCACTTT.

The CDR3 coding sequence is TGTGCCAGCAGCTTGCAGGGTCCGAACACCGGGGAGCTGTTTTTT. It translates to CASSLQGPNTGELFF. This chain uses TRBV5-4 with TRBJ2-2; a possible D gene is TRBD1 (5 bases). Germline V gene sequence: CDR1 SGHNT, CDR2 YYREEE (reference sequence). The CDR3 spans 15 residues. The ends were cut back, 1 base at V and 0 bases at J, with 7 bases in the middle. Full variable domain (outside the CDR3, taken from reference TRBV5-4 and TRBJ2-2): ETGVTQSPTHLIKTRGQQVTLRCSSQSGHNTVSWYQQALGQGPQFIFQYYREEENGRGNFPPRFSGLQFPNYSSELNVNALELDDSALYLCASSLQGPNTGELFFGEGSRLTVL.

The chain recombines TRBV6-6 with TRBJ2-3; no clear D gene. The CDR3 length is 14 residues. The V gene's germline CDR1 is MNHNY and CDR2 SVGAGI (reference sequence). The V gene lost 4 bases and the J gene lost 2 bases, with 10 bases spanning the gap. This chain's CDR3 is CASSLTYSTDTQYF. In DNA form, the CDR3 reads TGTGCCAGCAGTTTGACTTACTCCACAGATACGCAGTATTTT.

V is TRBV29-1 and J is TRBJ2-7; possibly TRBD2 for D (7 bases). The CDR3 is 12 amino acids. Germline V gives CDR1 SQVTM, CDR2 ANQGSEA. V was trimmed by 6 bases and J by 6 bases, leaving 15 bases between them. The CDR3 region is CSVYKGGSEQYF. In DNA form, the CDR3 reads TGCAGCGTCTACAAGGGGGGGTCCGAGCAGTACTTC.

The CDR3 loop is CASSREQGAYEAFF. The DNA for the CDR3 is TGTGCCAGTAGTAGGGAACAGGGGGCTTATGAAGCTTTCTTT. This chain links TRBV19 with TRBJ1-1, with TRBD1 matching 9 bases. V lost 4 bases, J lost 7 bases, and 7 bases stayed unmatched. There are 14 residues in the CDR3. CDR1 and CDR2 from the germline V gene are LNHDA and SQIVND (reference sequence).

The genes are TRBV29-1 and TRBJ1-1, with D perhaps TRBD1 (5 bases). The V gene lost 5 bases and the J gene lost 4 bases, with 17 bases spanning the gap. Germline CDR1 is SQVTM and CDR2 is ANQGSEA. The CDR3 contains 14 residues. Here the CDR3 DNA reads TGCAGCGTTTACCTCAGGGCTCAGGCCACTGAAGCTTTCTTT. This codes for CSVYLRAQATEAFF.

The rearrangement joins TRBV7-9 to TRBJ2-7, with D hard to call. In germline, CDR1 is SEHNR, CDR2 FQNEAQ (reference sequence). This CDR3 is built from 13 residues. Trimming shortened V by 5 bases and J by 5 bases, and 13 bases separated the two germline ends. The CDR3 DNA reads TGTGCCAGCAGCCCGATTGGCGGCGACGAGCAGTACTTC. Amino acid sequence: CASSPIGGDEQYF.

The rearrangement joins TRBV5-8 to TRBJ2-7; either TRBD1 or TRBD2 may fit D (6 bases each). Trimming removed 10 bases at V and 1 base at J, with 12 bases between. The CDR3 runs 12 residues. Looked up from germline, CDR1 is SGHTS and CDR2 is YDEGEE. CDR3 residues: CASGGTSYEQYF. The CDR3, as DNA: TGTGCCTCCGGGGGCACTTCCTACGAGCAGTACTTC.

V usage is TRBV5-8 and J usage is TRBJ1-1, with 7 nucleotides matching TRBD1. Trimming took 5 bases from V and 5 from J; bases not matched to a gene: 12. CDR1 and CDR2 (germline): SGHTS, YDEGEE. This CDR3 is 15 amino acids long. The CDR3 region has the DNA TGTGCCAGCAGAGAAAACAGGGGCCGTAGGACTGAAGCTTTCTTT. This sequence encodes CASRENRGRRTEAFF.

Points on this clone: Other DNA sequences within the sample encode an identical CDR3. The chain joins TRBV7-2 to TRBJ2-1; D gene unclear. Germline V gene sequence: CDR1 SGHTA, CDR2 FQGNSA. Trimming removed 1 base at V and 2 bases at J, with 9 bases between. The CDR3 is made up of 15 amino acids. CDR3 nucleotide sequence: TGTGCCAGCAGCTTAGGGCCAGCCACCTACAATGAGCAGTTCTTC. Translating gives CASSLGPATYNEQFF.

V gene TRBV6-5 combines with J gene TRBJ2-5, with 7 bases fitting TRBD1. In germline, CDR1 is MNHEY, CDR2 SVGAGI. This CDR3 comprises 15 residues. The V segment lost 0 bases and the J segment 1 base; nucleotides outside the gene matches: 2. The CDR3 DNA reads as TGTGCCAGCAGTTACTCCCGGGACAGCCAAGAGACCCAGTACTTC. Protein sequence: CASSYSRDSQETQYF.

V usage is TRBV4-2 and J usage is TRBJ1-3; D uncertain. The CDR3 covers 16 residues. Germline CDR1 LGHNA, CDR2 YNFKEQ. The ends were cut back, 1 base at V and 2 bases at J, with 12 bases in the middle. The CDR3 loop reads CASSQAPVAAGNTIYF. CDR3 in DNA: TGTGCCAGCAGCCAAGCGCCGGTGGCGGCTGGAAACACCATATATTTT.

This chain links TRBV19 with TRBJ2-1; D perhaps matches TRBD1 (6 bases). Germline CDR1 reads LNHDA; CDR2 reads SQIVND (reference sequence). The CDR3 is 15 residues long. The germline V and J ends were trimmed by 9 bases and 1 base, with 16 bases remaining between them. CDR3 sequence (DNA): TGTGCCAGCCGAGGACAGCTAAGTTCCTACAATGAGCAGTTCTTC. Protein product: CASRGQLSSYNEQFF.

V is TRBV29-1 and J is TRBJ1-1, with D unclear. V was pared by 7 bases and J by 4 bases, with 7 bases between. The CDR3 has 10 residues. Germline lookup yields CDR1 SQVTM and CDR2 ANQGSEA. Written as DNA, the CDR3 is TGCAGCGCAGAAACCACTGAAGCTTTCTTT. This encodes CSAETTEAFF.

The chain couples TRBV5-4 to TRBJ2-5; D is perhaps TRBD1 (6 bases). Germline CDR1 and CDR2: SGHNT and YYREEE (reference sequence). CDR3 length equals 18 residues. Deletions cut 2 bases from V and 3 bases from J, with 23 bases between. CDR3 DNA sequence: TGTGCCAGCAGCTTTGTTCAGGGGATAACAGGTTTCGAAGAGACCCAGTACTTC. Translated: CASSFVQGITGFEETQYF. The full variable domain, its missing parts supplied by reference TRBV5-4 and TRBJ2-5, is ETGVTQSPTHLIKTRGQQVTLRCSSQSGHNTVSWYQQALGQGPQFIFQYYREEENGRGNFPPRFSGLQFPNYSSELNVNALELDDSALYLCASSFVQGITGFEETQYFGPGTRLLVL.

The chain recombines TRBV11-2 with TRBJ1-6; D remains unclear. There are 16 residues in the CDR3. CDR1 is SGHAT, CDR2 FQNNGV, per germline. The V end lost 1 base, the J end lost 4 bases, and 11 bases lay between the germline ends. CDR3 DNA: TGTGCCAGCAGCTTAGGTGGCAGAGTATATAATTCACCCCTCCACTTT. Its protein is CASSLGGRVYNSPLHF.

This clone has a single count. The V gene is TRBV11-2, the J gene TRBJ1-4; D remains ambiguous. Per the germline V gene, CDR1 is SGHAT and CDR2 is FQNNGV. Between the trimmed V and J ends, which lost 5 bases and 8 bases, there was a span of 12 bases. There are 13 residues in the CDR3. CDR3 DNA: TGTGCCAGCAGCGCCGCATTGGGGGAAAAACTGTTTTTT. It encodes CASSAALGEKLFF.

V gene TRBV4-2 combines with J gene TRBJ1-1; D is unresolved. The CDR3 is 13 residues long. The V end lost 0 bases, the J end lost 4 bases, and 6 bases lay between the germline ends. Germline V gene data show CDR1 as LGHNA and CDR2 as YNFKEQ. Here the CDR3 reads CASSQEGVTEAFF. The CDR3 region has the DNA TGTGCCAGCAGCCAAGAGGGAGTCACTGAAGCTTTCTTT.

The rearrangement joins TRBV5-1 to TRBJ2-2; 7 bases are shared with TRBD1. Losses at the gene ends were 1 base for V and 13 bases for J; bases not matched to a gene: 10. This CDR3 has 14 amino acids. CDR1 and CDR2 (germline): SGHRS, YFSETQ. DNA of the CDR3: TGCGCCAGCAGCTTGAGGGACAGTGGCGATGGGCTGTTTTTT. Translating it yields CASSLRDSGDGLFF.

The rearrangement joins TRBV7-2 to TRBJ1-5; D is perhaps TRBD1 (6 bases). From germline, CDR1 is SGHTA and CDR2 FQGNSA. The CDR3 extends over 16 amino acids. The ends were cut back, 1 base at V and 0 bases at J, with 10 bases in the middle. The DNA of the CDR3 is TGTGCCAGCAGCTTAGACCGGGACATTAGCAATCAGCCCCAGCATTTT. Translated, it gives CASSLDRDISNQPQHF.

V is TRBV27 and J is TRBJ1-1, with no clear D. The V end lost 3 bases, the J end lost 5 bases, and 13 bases lay between the germline ends. The germline gives CDR1 MNHEY, CDR2 SMNVEV (reference sequence). The CDR3 contains 14 residues. In DNA, the CDR3 is TGTGCCAGCAGTTTTGGGAGGGTGGGGACTGAAGCTTTCTTT. Translating gives CASSFGRVGTEAFF.

The chain uses TRBV7-7 and TRBJ2-5; D ambiguous. The CDR3 totals 13 residues. Germline V gene lookup returns CDR1 SSHAT and CDR2 FNYEAQ (reference sequence). Trimming stripped 1 base from V and 5 bases from J, with 8 bases between. The DNA for the CDR3 is TGTGCCAGCAGCTTAGGCATTCAGGAGACCCAGTACTTC. Its translation: CASSLGIQETQYF.

The rearrangement uses TRBV4-3 and TRBJ2-5; TRBD1 might be the D (5 bases). The CDR3 covers 17 residues. CDR1 and CDR2 (germline): LGHNA, YSLEER. Trimming left V 0 bases short and J 4 bases short, with 18 bases between. Written as DNA, the CDR3 is TGCGCCAGCAGCCAAGACTCGATAGGGGCTCCTGGAGAGACCCAGTACTTC. It is translated as CASSQDSIGAPGETQYF.

The chain carries TRBV12-5 and TRBJ2-3; no reliable D call. Germline V gene data show CDR1 as LGHNT and CDR2 as FRNRAP. The ends were cut back, 5 bases at V and 3 bases at J, with 9 bases in the middle. This CDR3 region has 13 residues. The CDR3 loop reads CASGPHVTDTQYF. The CDR3 DNA follows: TGTGCTAGTGGTCCCCACGTGACAGATACGCAGTATTTT.

The chain has TRBV10-3 and TRBJ1-2; tentative D call: TRBD1 (6 bases). The CDR3 contains 12 residues. Germline CDR1 ENHRY, CDR2 SYGVKD. Deletions cut 7 bases from V and 7 bases from J, with 13 bases between. The CDR3 sequence: CAINSVGGGYTF. The DNA of the CDR3 is TGTGCCATCAATTCAGTAGGGGGTGGCTACACCTTC.

V and J are TRBV6-5 and TRBJ1-3; D is unclear. The CDR3 contains 14 residues. From germline, CDR1 is MNHEY and CDR2 SVGAGI. Trimming removed 5 bases at V and 2 bases at J, with 10 bases between. CDR3 sequence: CASSPLVAGNTIYF. DNA for the CDR3: TGTGCCAGCAGTCCCCTAGTGGCTGGAAACACCATATATTTT.

The V gene is TRBV15, the J gene TRBJ1-5, with D unclear. Germline V gene lookup returns CDR1 LNHNV and CDR2 YYDKDF (reference sequence). The CDR3 is 14 residues long. V lost 1 base, J lost 6 bases, and 10 bases lay in between. The CDR3 nucleotides are TGTGCCACCAGCAGAGTAAGGGATGCTCAGCCCCAGCATTTT. Its protein is CATSRVRDAQPQHF.

CDR3 DNA sequence: TGTGCCAGCAGCCGATCTTCCGGGTGGGCCGGGGCAGATACGCAGTATTTT. Its protein product is CASSRSSGWAGADTQYF. The chain combines TRBV7-2 with TRBJ2-3; the D gene is possibly TRBD2 (5 bases). The CDR3 contains 17 residues. V was clipped by 5 bases and J by 4 bases, with 22 bases between them. The germline V gene encodes CDR1 SGHTA and CDR2 FQGNSA. The variable domain in full, with the rest retrieved from reference TRBV7-2 and TRBJ2-3, is GAGVSQSPSNKVTEKGKDVELRCDPISGHTALYWYRQSLGQGLEFLIYFQGNSAPDKSGLPSDRFSAERTGGSVSTLTIQRTQQEDSAVYLCASSRSSGWAGADTQYFGPGTRLTVL.

The V call is TRBV11-2, the J call TRBJ1-6, with D possibly matching TRBD1 (5 bases). The CDR3 contains 15 residues. Germline loops: CDR1 SGHAT, CDR2 FQNNGV. V shed 6 bases and J shed 8 bases, with 17 bases lying between them. CDR3 region: CASRRPGRYYSPLHF. The CDR3 nucleotides read TGTGCCAGCAGACGTCCGGGACGGTATTATTCACCCCTCCACTTT.